What follows is one T cell receptor beta chain and its context. The specificity of this receptor is unknown. The sample holds no much larger clone one base away, and base qualities are not on file. The CDR3 covers 14 residues, taking in both the cysteine and the phenylalanine. The read is trimmed to its CDR3 DNA, 42 bases read in frame from base 1. Taken from the germline V gene (reference sequence), the CDR1 and CDR2 loops are LNHDA and SQIVND. Cut back by 0 bases and 5 bases, the V and J ends lie 10 bases apart. The source of the sample is a study of T cells in narcolepsy (dated by TCRdb to 2017 to 2018). A note on the overall study: Patients with narcolepsy type 1 or type 2 (NT1, NT2) and healthy control donors were enrolled in the study. The study sought autoreactive T cells targeting hypocretin neuron self-antigens (hypocretin, TRIB2) in narcolepsy patients, using TCR Vbeta sequencing to track clonotypes in blood and CSF. Study-wide conclusions, independent of this receptor: In plots comparing CSF and blood CD4+ T cell clonotypes from the same patient, HCRT-specific and TRIB2-specific autoreactive clonotypes were highlighted. Numbers of sequenced blood memory CD4+ clonotypes were comparable, with averages of approximately 39,000 in patients and 30,000 to 35,000 in controls. According to the report, autoreactive clonotypes were detected serially in the blood of the same patients and of different patients, but not in healthy controls. No sequences matching autoreactive T cell clones were present in some of the blood memory CD4+ repertoires from patients and controls.

Receptor libraries were prepared by the immunoSEQ multiplex PCR assay. TCRdb re-hosts the immuneACCESS table, in-frame sequences only. Its copies lack some clones; in the studies checked, an unresolved V gene accounts for under half of them, and the cause for the rest is not known. Across this sample there are some 24,000 clones, with approximately 85% seen only once. The ten biggest clones cover approximately 1.3% of the sample. Memory CD4+ T cells were sorted ex vivo from peripheral blood of narcolepsy patients and healthy controls for TCR Vbeta sequencing. The receptor was derived from a human donor with narcolepsy. The V and J genes are TRBV19 and TRBJ2-5, and perhaps TRBD1 as D gene, on 6 matching bases. Material: CD45RA- memory CD4+ T cells from PBMCs. This sample's cell subset or site label indicates: memory T cells sorted ex vivo from peripheral blood. The nucleotide sequence reads TGTGCCAGTAGTATAGAACCTCAGGGGGAGACCCAGTACTTC. The translation is CASSIEPQGETQYF.